This T cell receptor (beta chain) derives from a study of shared clonotypes between healthy human individuals. TCRdb's copy holds only in-frame clones and misses some; the assay was immunoSEQ multiplex PCR. The sample carries more than 2 million clones, approximately 94% recorded once. Sequenced: naive CD4+ T cells sorted from blood. Subset meaning: CD45RA+ positively selected. The receptor was derived from a man younger than 35 in good health.

CDR3 sequence reads: CASSLATGTYGYTF. CDR3 bases: TGTGCCAGCAGCTTGGCCACGGGGACCTATGGCTACACCTTC. This chain joins TRBV5-6 and TRBJ1-2; possible D gene TRBD1, 5 bases. The germline V and J ends were trimmed by 0 bases and 4 bases, with 10 bases remaining between them. The CDR3 covers 14 residues. The germline gives CDR1 SGHDT, CDR2 YYEEEE.